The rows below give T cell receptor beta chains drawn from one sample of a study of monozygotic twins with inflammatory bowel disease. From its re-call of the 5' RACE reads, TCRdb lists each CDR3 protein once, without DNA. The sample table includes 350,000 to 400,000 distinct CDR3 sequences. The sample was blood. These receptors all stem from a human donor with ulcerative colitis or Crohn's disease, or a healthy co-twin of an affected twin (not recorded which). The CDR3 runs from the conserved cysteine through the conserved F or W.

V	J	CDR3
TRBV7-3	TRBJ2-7	CASSSRPEGAYEQYF
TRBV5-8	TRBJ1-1	CASLAVIEAFF
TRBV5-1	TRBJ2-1	CASTTGGPNEQFF
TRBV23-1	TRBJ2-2	CASSPRGHTGELFF
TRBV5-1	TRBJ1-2	CASSLLHTGADGYTF
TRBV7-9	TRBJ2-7	CASSLGVPSYEQYF
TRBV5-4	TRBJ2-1	CASSVTTGGDNEQFF
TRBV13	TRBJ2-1	CASSLQRGTEQFF
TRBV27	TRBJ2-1	CASSSPRAGGNNEQFF
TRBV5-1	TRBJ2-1	CASSLLGSNEQFF
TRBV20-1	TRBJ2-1	CSALGQVRSYNEQFF
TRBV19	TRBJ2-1	CASSWQLNEQFF
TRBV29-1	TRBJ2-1	CSVDIWTSSYNEQFF
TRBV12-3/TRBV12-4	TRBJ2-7	CANRRGTGFYEQYF
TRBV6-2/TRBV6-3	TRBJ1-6	CASRPGQVIPLHF
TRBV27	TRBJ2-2	CASTPLESTGELFF
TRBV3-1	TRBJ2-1	CASSRYSGGYNEQFF
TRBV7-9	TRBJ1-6	CASSLLGDRVNSPLHF
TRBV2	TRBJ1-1	CASSERTGGTEAFF
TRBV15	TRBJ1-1	CATRLQGGDTEAFF
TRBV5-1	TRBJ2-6	CASSLQPGANVLTF
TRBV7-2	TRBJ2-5	CASSRGSLVAGETQYF
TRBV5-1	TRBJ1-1	CASSLASGAWNTEAFF
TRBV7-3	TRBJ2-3	CASSSGTQDTQYF
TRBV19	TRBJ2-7	CASKAGADSYEQYF
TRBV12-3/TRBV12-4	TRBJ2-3	CVSSGIITDTQYF
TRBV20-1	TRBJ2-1	CSAPLAQSYNEQFF
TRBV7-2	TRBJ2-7	CASRPLGQGMEQYF
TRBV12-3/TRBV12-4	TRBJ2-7	CASSSGLADFYEQYF